The 8 T cell receptor beta chains below were found in one sample sequenced in a study of T cell changes during pregnancy in multiple sclerosis. Assay: immunoSEQ multiplex PCR; the TCRdb copy retains only in-frame clones and omits some. The sample shows 60,000 to 90,000 clones, just over 90% of them seen only once. Sequenced here: peripheral blood, sampled after pregnancy. All receptors come from a female donor in good health, enrolled as a control in a pregnancy study.

The chain couples TRBV6-6 to TRBJ2-1; 10 nucleotides align to TRBD2. CDR3 length equals 15 residues. Germline lookup yields CDR1 MNHNY and CDR2 SVGAGI (reference sequence). The ends lost 2 bases at V and 8 bases at J; junction bases unmatched: 6. The CDR3 DNA reads TGTGCCAGCAGTTACGGGTCTAGCGGGAGCTATGAGCAGTTCTTC. The encoded protein is CASSYGSSGSYEQFF.

The rearrangement joins TRBV28 to TRBJ2-1, with D perhaps TRBD1 (6 bases). CDR1 is MDHEN, CDR2 SYDVKM, per germline. V lost 6 bases, J lost 0 bases, and 12 bases lay in between. This CDR3 comprises 15 residues. CDR3 residues: CASRPGTPSYNEQFF. The CDR3 coding sequence is TGTGCCAGCAGGCCCGGGACACCCTCCTACAATGAGCAGTTCTTC. The variable domain in full, completed from reference TRBV28 and TRBJ2-1, reads DVKVTQSSRYLVKRTGEKVFLECVQDMDHENMFWYRQDPGLGLRLIYFSYDVKMKEKGDIPEGYSVSREKKERFSLILESASTNQTSMYLCASRPGTPSYNEQFFGPGTRLTVL.

The rearrangement uses TRBV5-1 and TRBJ1-1, with unresolved D. This CDR3 has 12 amino acids. Trimming cost V 0 bases and J 7 bases, with 7 bases left between them. The germline gives CDR1 SGHRS, CDR2 YFSETQ. The CDR3 spells CASSLGYGEAFF. In DNA, the CDR3 is TGCGCCAGCAGCTTGGGTTACGGTGAAGCTTTCTTT. The whole variable domain, remainder taken from reference TRBV5-1 and TRBJ1-1, is KAGVTQTPRYLIKTRGQQVTLSCSPISGHRSVSWYQQTPGQGLQFLFEYFSETQRNKGNFPGRFSGRQFSNSRSEMNVSTLELGDSALYLCASSLGYGEAFFGQGTRLTVV.

The genes are TRBV7-8 and TRBJ2-1; D gene unclear. Germline lookup yields CDR1 SGHVS and CDR2 FQNEAQ. V shed 5 bases and J shed 8 bases, with 16 bases lying between them. CDR3 length: 14 residues. The DNA of the CDR3 is TGTGCCAGCAGCCTCATAGCCCTCCGAGATGAGCAGTTCTTC. This translates into CASSLIALRDEQFF.

The chain employs TRBV5-1 and TRBJ2-2; TRBD1 might be the D (6 bases). Germline V gene lookup returns CDR1 SGHRS and CDR2 YFSETQ. V lost 2 bases and J 2 bases, leaving 13 bases between the germline ends. The CDR3 has 16 amino acids. The CDR3 spells CASSFAGTLNTGELFF. CDR3 coding DNA: TGCGCCAGCAGCTTCGCCGGGACACTAAACACCGGGGAGCTGTTTTTT.

The rearrangement links TRBV2 to TRBJ2-5; weak D call: TRBD1 (6 bases). Trimming took 8 bases from V and 4 from J, leaving 17 bases between them. Germline CDR1 SNHLY, CDR2 FYNNEI. The CDR3 has 14 amino acids. The CDR3 coding sequence is TGTGCCAGCTTGGACTTCAGAGGGGGAGAGACCCAGTACTTC. It yields the protein CASLDFRGGETQYF. Together with reference TRBV2 and TRBJ2-5, the CDR3 gives the full variable domain: EPEVTQTPSHQVTQMGQEVILRCVPISNHLYFYWYRQILGQKVEFLVSFYNNEISEKSEIFDDQFSVERPDGSNFTLKIRSTKLEDSAMYFCASLDFRGGETQYFGPGTRLLVL.

The chain carries TRBV6-5 and TRBJ2-7; 7 bases fit TRBD1. CDR3 length equals 15 residues. With 0 bases clipped from V and 3 bases from J, the junction kept 5 bases outside the gene matches. Germline V gives CDR1 MNHEY, CDR2 SVGAGI. The CDR3 sequence: CASSYSRGGSYEQYF. In nucleotides, the CDR3 is TGTGCCAGCAGTTACTCGAGAGGGGGCAGCTACGAGCAGTACTTC.

The gene calls are TRBV7-9 and TRBJ1-5; 9 bases map to TRBD1. Per the germline V gene, CDR1 is SEHNR and CDR2 is FQNEAQ (reference sequence). V was clipped by 0 bases and J by 5 bases; unmatched bases: 8. This CDR3 contains 17 residues. The CDR3 DNA reads TGTGCCAGCAGCTTAGCCCAGGACAGGGGTGCCCATCAGCCCCAGCATTTT. This encodes CASSLAQDRGAHQPQHF.